This T cell receptor beta chain originates from a study of technical replicates of blood from several donors. Germline V gene lookup returns CDR1 SGDLS and CDR2 YYNGEE. This CDR3 is built from 15 residues. Trimming took 0 bases from V and 5 from J, leaving 11 bases between them. Clones were read by immunoSEQ multiplex PCR, and TCRdb kept only the in-frame ones, dropping some. Among approximately 78,000 clones listed, over 95% were seen once. This clone was found once. The sequenced sample consisted of T cells isolated from PBMCs. This chain links TRBV9 with TRBJ2-2, with D possibly matching TRBD1 (5 bases). The TCR sequence derives from a human donor in good health. CDR3: CASSVAPGLTGELFF. The CDR3 DNA reads as TGTGCCAGCAGCGTAGCTCCAGGGCTTACCGGGGAGCTGTTTTTT.